This T cell receptor (beta chain) was found in a study of cytomegalovirus exposure and HLA in healthy donors. Study summary: Later, an analysis reported that the 130 or so validation repertoires had used the same platform as the 500 to 750 first-cohort repertoires. Study-wide results and limits: Confirmation in vitro established that a few CMV-associated chains were specific for CMV antigens. As was reported, the classifier diagnosed cytomegalovirus status with high specificity and sensitivity. Some public TCRs appeared in many individuals, while most sequences were rare.

Libraries were prepared by immunoSEQ multiplex PCR; TCRdb keeps only in-frame clonotypes and omits some of them. Of roughly 140,000 clones in the sample, around 90% were seen once. To note about this clone: Its antigen is still unknown.

With V trimmed by 11 bases and J by 7 bases, 12 bases remained unmatched. The V gene's germline CDR1 is ENHRY and CDR2 SYGVKD. The CDR3 covers 14 residues. Sequences were obtained from PBMCs. The TCR sequence derives from a man aged 18 to 29 in good health and CMV-seropositive. J is TRBJ2-7 and V is TRBV10-3; 12 nucleotides line up with TRBD1. The CDR3 coding sequence is TGTGCCGTCCAACCGGGACAGGGGGCTGTTGAGCAGTACTTC. This encodes CAVQPGQGAVEQYF.